In its sample, the clone carrying this T cell receptor beta chain was seen many times. As yet, its antigen is unknown. The CDR3 contains 14 residues. Trimming stripped 4 bases from V and 6 bases from J, with 13 bases between. Germline V gene sequence: CDR1 SGDLS, CDR2 YYNGEE. Enrollment excluded any patients with other autoimmune diseases, uncontrolled infections, pregnancy or lactation. PBMCs were obtained from about 10 ml of fresh peripheral blood. The study amplified TCR beta CDR3 regions using RNA transcripts. Second-round multiplex PCR came after a first-round RT-PCR that employed HTBI primers. One entry per CDR3 protein results from TCRdb running MiXCR on the multiplex PCR reads. This sample has some 350,000 distinct CDR3 sequences, with about 18% found just once. The data derive from a study of Graves' ophthalmopathy and Graves' hyperthyroidism. General study results and limits: The model predicted ophthalmopathy progression with over 60% sensitivity and around 72% specificity.

The gene calls are TRBV9 and TRBJ2-2; D is unresolved. The clonotype comes from an adult woman with stable Graves' hyperthyroidism. Sequenced material: peripheral blood. CDR3 DNA: TGTGCCAGCAGCCCTCTTCTGGGCTCCGGGGAGCTGTTTTTT. Its translation: CASSPLLGSGELFF.